The clone carrying this TCR beta chain was picked up a small number of times. Each CDR3 protein is one row after TCRdb ran MiXCR on the RT-PCR reads. This table holds about 570,000 distinct CDR3 sequences, approximately 11% found once. V gave up 2 bases and J gave up 0 bases; unmatched junction bases: 11. Germline V gene lookup returns CDR1 SGDLS and CDR2 YYNGEE. This CDR3 contains 19 residues. The sample originates from a study of response to subunit inactivated influenza vaccine. These records were also assigned to another study, of T cells expressing NK-cell markers. That work states: The authors generated TCR beta cDNA through 5'RACE template switching with UMIs. Obtained from sorted CD3+CD56+NKG2C+, CD3+CD56+NKG2C- and CD3+CD56-NKG2C+ T cells were the TCR beta repertoires. Of eight sequenced donors, seven were HCMV-seropositive and one HCMV-seronegative. In six donors, dominant NKG2C+ clonotypes were roughly 1.0-8% of CD8+ T cells. There were a few donors in whom these clonotypes also led the CD3+CD56-NKG2C+ fraction.

This chain links TRBV9 with TRBJ2-3; 11 bases agree with TRBD2. The input for sequencing was PBMCs from blood, taken on the day of vaccination. The clonotype comes from a man aged 45-65 years who received an inactivated influenza vaccine. CDR3 nucleotides: TGTGCCAGCAGCGTCCAGCAGGGACTAGCGGAACCGAGCACAGATACGCAGTATTTT. Translation: CASSVQQGLAEPSTDTQYF.